This T cell receptor (beta chain) was captured by sequencing in a study of monozygotic twins with inflammatory bowel disease. Approximately 4,000 ng of total RNA went into each TCR library. TCRdb derives one entry per CDR3 protein from the 5' RACE reads, leaving out DNA. This sample's clone table lists about 300,000 distinct CDR3 sequences. The CDR3 length is 14 residues. CDR1 SEHNR and CDR2 FQNEAQ come from the germline V gene (reference sequence). This chain connects TRBV7-9 to TRBJ2-1; TCRdb selects TRBD1, and the lack of DNA leaves this call unchecked. Sample: blood. The TCR originated in a human donor with ulcerative colitis or Crohn's disease, or a healthy co-twin of an affected twin (not recorded which). CDR3 protein: CASEARGTYNEQFF.